The rows below give T cell receptor beta chains drawn from one sample of a study of shared clonotypes between healthy human individuals. The repertoire was sequenced with immunoSEQ multiplex PCR; TCRdb's copy has only in-frame clones and lacks some. This repertoire shows around 500,000 clones, 60% to 85% found once; its top ten account for about an eighth. Source material: PBMCs. The receptors here all came from a woman between 40 and 55 years old in good health. Some clones in this sample may be carry-over from other donors' samples. The CDR3 runs from the conserved cysteine through the conserved F or W. A D gene is named only where the DNA matches it firmly. Only some rows state a clone size, as once, few, many or a class for expanded clones.

>NA|NA|TRBV9|TRBJ1-2
CASSPGTAYGYTF
TGTGCCAGCAGCCCAGGGACCGCCTATGGCTACACCTTC
>NA|TRBD1|TRBV5-4|TRBJ1-1
CASSTTGQGGRAFF
TGTGCCAGCAGCACTACTGGACAGGGGGGGCGAGCTTTCTTT
>many|NA|TRBV2|TRBJ1-3
CASKQSRSSGNTIYF
TGTGCCAGCAAACAGTCTCGGAGCTCTGGAAACACCATATATTTT
>NA|TRBD1|TRBV7-9|TRBJ1-3
CASSSTAGTGGQFGNTIYF
TGTGCCAGCAGCTCAACAGCCGGGACAGGGGGCCAATTTGGAAACACCATATATTTT
>many|TRBD1|TRBV15|TRBJ2-2
CAIRGSTGELFF
TGTGCCATCAGGGGGAGCACCGGGGAGCTGTTTTTT
>NA|NA|TRBV19|TRBJ1-5
CASSRPVSNQPQHF
TGTGCCAGTAGTAGACCAGTCTCCAATCAGCCCCAGCATTTT
>NA|NA|TRBV5-1|TRBJ2-3
CASSLGQGVTDTQYF
TGCGCCAGCAGCTTGGGGCAGGGTGTCACAGATACGCAGTATTTT
>NA|NA|TRBV10-3|TRBJ2-7
CAISDRVPYEQYF
TGTGCCATCAGTGATAGGGTCCCCTACGAGCAGTACTTC
>NA|NA|TRBV28|TRBJ1-5
CASSSPPGQPQHF
TGTGCCAGCAGTTCCCCCCCGGGTCAGCCCCAGCATTTT
>NA|NA|TRBV30|TRBJ2-6
CAWGVGGANVLTF
TGTGCCTGGGGTGTGGGTGGGGCCAATGTCCTGACTTTC
>NA|TRBD2|TRBV7-3|TRBJ2-5
CASSLLAGGETQYF
TGTGCCAGCAGCTTACTAGCGGGAGGAGAGACCCAGTACTTC
>NA|NA|TRBV11-2|TRBJ2-5
CASSPSLAQETQYF
TGTGCCAGCAGCCCGTCGCTAGCCCAAGAGACCCAGTACTTC
>NA|TRBD2|TRBV15|TRBJ2-5
CATSSGTSGQETQYF
TGTGCCACCAGCAGCGGGACTAGCGGACAAGAGACCCAGTACTTC
>NA|NA|TRBV27|TRBJ2-7
CASSFPGYEQYF
TGTGCCAGCAGTTTCCCAGGCTACGAGCAGTACTTC
>few|NA|TRBV7-2|TRBJ1-5
CASSLSPRAVNQPQHF
TGTGCCAGCAGCTTAAGTCCCAGGGCGGTCAATCAGCCCCAGCATTTT
>many|NA|TRBV7-7|TRBJ2-2
CASSSREMGPSNMNTGELFF
TGTGCCAGCAGCTCACGGGAGATGGGACCCTCGAATATGAACACCGGGGAGCTGTTTTTT
>NA|TRBD2|TRBV7-2|TRBJ2-3
CASSLAGGRADTQYF
TGTGCCAGCAGCTTGGCGGGAGGGCGTGCAGATACGCAGTATTTT
>few|NA|TRBV7-6|TRBJ2-5
CASSPILGEETQYF
TGTGCCAGCAGCCCCATTCTCGGAGAAGAGACCCAGTACTTC
>NA|TRBD2|TRBV15|TRBJ2-1
CATSRAGLAFEQFF
TGTGCCACCAGCAGAGCGGGACTAGCGTTTGAGCAGTTCTTC
>few|NA|TRBV11-2|TRBJ1-1
CASSLQGANTEAFF
TGTGCCAGCAGCTTACAGGGAGCGAACACTGAAGCTTTCTTT
>few|TRBD1|TRBV5-1|TRBJ2-7
CASSEGQGSYEQYF
TGCGCCAGCAGCGAGGGACAGGGTTCCTACGAGCAGTACTTC
>NA|NA|TRBV9|TRBJ2-3
CASSPQGKGTDTQYF
TGTGCCAGCAGCCCACAGGGAAAAGGGACAGATACGCAGTATTTT
>NA|NA|TRBV21-1|TRBJ1-2
CASSKSGGRVGYTF
TGTGCCAGCAGCAAATCAGGTGGCAGGGTTGGCTACACCTTC
>NA|NA|TRBV7-9|TRBJ2-5
CASSLGWRLQETQYF
TGTGCCAGCAGCTTAGGGTGGAGGCTTCAAGAGACCCAGTACTTC
>NA|NA|TRBV18|TRBJ2-2
CASSPDPNTGELFF
TGTGCCAGCTCACCTGACCCGAACACCGGGGAGCTGTTTTTT
>NA|NA|TRBV18|TRBJ2-6
CASSPVISGANVLTF
TGTGCCAGCTCACCAGTTATCTCTGGGGCCAACGTCCTGACTTTC